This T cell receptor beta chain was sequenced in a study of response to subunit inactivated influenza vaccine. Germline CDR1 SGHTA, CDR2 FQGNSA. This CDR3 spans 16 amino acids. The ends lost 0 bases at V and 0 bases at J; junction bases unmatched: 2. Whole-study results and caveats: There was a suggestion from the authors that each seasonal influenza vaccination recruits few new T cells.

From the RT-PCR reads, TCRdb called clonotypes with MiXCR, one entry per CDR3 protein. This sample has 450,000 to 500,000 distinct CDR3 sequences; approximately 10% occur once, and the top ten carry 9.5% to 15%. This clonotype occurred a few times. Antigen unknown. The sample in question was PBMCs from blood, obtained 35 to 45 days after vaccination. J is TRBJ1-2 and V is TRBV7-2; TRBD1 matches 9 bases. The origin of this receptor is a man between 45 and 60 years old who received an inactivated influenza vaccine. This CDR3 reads CASSLAWDRANYGYTF. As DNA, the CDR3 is TGTGCCAGCAGCTTAGCGTGGGACAGGGCTAACTATGGCTACACCTTC.